This T cell receptor (beta chain) was retrieved from a study of technical replicates of blood from a few donors. TCRdb keeps only in-frame clones here, not all; method: immunoSEQ multiplex PCR. Among some 14,000 clones listed, around 80% were seen once. Trimming shortened V by 7 bases and J by 5 bases, and 19 bases separated the two germline ends. Germline V gene lookup returns CDR1 SGHVS and CDR2 FQNEAQ. The CDR3 is made up of 15 amino acids. This clone occurred once. The V and J genes are TRBV7-8 and TRBJ2-3; a possible D gene is TRBD2 (5 bases). Sequencing input: PBMCs. The receptor comes from a human donor in good health. The CDR3 DNA reads as TGTGCCAGCACCAAGCCCGGGGTAACCGAAGATACGCAGTATTTT. Protein product: CASTKPGVTEDTQYF.